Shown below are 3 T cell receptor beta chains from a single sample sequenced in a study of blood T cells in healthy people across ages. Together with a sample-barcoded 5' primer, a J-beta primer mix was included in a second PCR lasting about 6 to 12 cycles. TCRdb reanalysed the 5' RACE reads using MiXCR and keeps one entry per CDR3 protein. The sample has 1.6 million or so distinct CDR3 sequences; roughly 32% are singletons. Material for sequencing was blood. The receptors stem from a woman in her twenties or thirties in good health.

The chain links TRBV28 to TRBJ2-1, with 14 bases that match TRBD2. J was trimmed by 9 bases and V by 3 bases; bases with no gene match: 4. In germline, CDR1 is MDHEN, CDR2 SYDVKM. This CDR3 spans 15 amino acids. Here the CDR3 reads CASSLGTSGSFEQFF. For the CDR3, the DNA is TGTGCCAGCAGTTTGGGGACTAGCGGGAGTTTTGAGCAGTTCTTC.

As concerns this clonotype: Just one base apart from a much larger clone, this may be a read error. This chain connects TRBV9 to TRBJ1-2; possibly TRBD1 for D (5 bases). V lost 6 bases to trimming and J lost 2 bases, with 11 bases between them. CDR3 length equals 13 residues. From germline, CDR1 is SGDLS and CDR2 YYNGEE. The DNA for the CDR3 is TGTGCCAGCAACGCGGGGCAGAACTATGGCTACACCTTC. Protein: CASNAGQNYGYTF.

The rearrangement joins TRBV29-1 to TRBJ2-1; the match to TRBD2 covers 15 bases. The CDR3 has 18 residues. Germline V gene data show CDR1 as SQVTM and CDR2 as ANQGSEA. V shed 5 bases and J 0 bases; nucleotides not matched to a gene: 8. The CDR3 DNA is TGCAGCGTTTTTGGCGGGACTAGCGGGGGGAGCTCCTACAATGAGCAGTTCTTC. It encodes CSVFGGTSGGSSYNEQFF.